The 7 T cell receptor beta chains below all came from one sample that was sequenced in a study of CD4 T cells in relation to SARS-CoV-2 and coronaviruses. Antigens of these TCRs are unknown. TCRdb's copy holds only in-frame clones and misses some; the assay was immunoSEQ multiplex PCR. The profile shows about 40,000 clones, around 82% of them singletons. Sequenced sample: naive CD4+ T cells from PBMCs, cultured in vitro. Subset in this sample: naive CD4+ T cells isolated by negative enrichment. These TCRs come from an adult with COVID-19.

This clone was counted once. The V and J genes are TRBV5-4 and TRBJ1-3, with D maybe TRBD1 (5 bases). V was clipped by 4 bases and J by 0 bases, with 14 bases between them. Germline values: CDR1 SGHNT, CDR2 YYREEE (reference sequence). This CDR3 comprises 16 residues. CDR3 coding DNA: TGTGCCAGCAGCCCGGGTGGGGCAAACTCTGGAAACACCATATATTTT. It specifies CASSPGGANSGNTIYF.

The chain recombines TRBV9 with TRBJ2-1; 10 bases are shared with TRBD1. With V trimmed by 0 bases and J by 8 bases, 8 bases remained unmatched. Germline-derived CDR1 and CDR2 are SGDLS and YYNGEE. The CDR3 spans 16 residues. CDR3 DNA sequence: TGTGCCAGCAGCGTAGCGGCCCGGGACAGGGGCCATGAGCAGTTCTTC. It encodes CASSVAARDRGHEQFF.

The chain uses TRBV9 and TRBJ2-1; 13 bases fit TRBD2. The CDR3 extends over 17 amino acids. Unmatched junction bases numbered 4, after V lost 4 bases and J lost 0 bases. Germline V gene lookup returns CDR1 SGDLS and CDR2 YYNGEE. The CDR3 loop is CASSTGLAGASYNEQFF. The DNA for the CDR3 is TGTGCCAGCAGCACCGGACTAGCGGGAGCCTCCTACAATGAGCAGTTCTTC.

The CDR3 DNA follows: TGCGCCAGCAGCCAAGGGGGGGAGGGTCTAACAGATACGCAGTATTTT. Its protein is CASSQGGEGLTDTQYF. This chain links TRBV4-3 with TRBJ2-3, with 7 bases that match TRBD2. Germline assignment: CDR1 LGHNA and CDR2 YSLEER. The CDR3 length is 16 residues. V shed 1 base and J 3 bases; nucleotides not matched to a gene: 7.

V gene TRBV7-2 combines with J gene TRBJ2-7, with 8 positions matching TRBD1. The CDR3 is made up of 18 amino acids. The germline gives CDR1 SGHTA, CDR2 FQGNSA. V was clipped by 5 bases and J by 0 bases; unmatched bases: 15. The CDR3 bases are TGTGCCAGCAGCCTCCGGGCCAGCGGTCAGGGGGCCTCCTACGAGCAGTACTTC. Amino acid sequence: CASSLRASGQGASYEQYF. The full variable domain, in which reference TRBV7-2 and TRBJ2-7 provide the parts outside the CDR3, is GAGVSQSPSNKVTEKGKDVELRCDPISGHTALYWYRQSLGQGLEFLIYFQGNSAPDKSGLPSDRFSAERTGGSVSTLTIQRTQQEDSAVYLCASSLRASGQGASYEQYFGPGTRLTVT.

The chain recombines TRBV5-4 with TRBJ2-5, with TRBD2 identical over 10 bases. V trimming: 4 bases; J trimming: 5 bases; junction bases outside the gene matches: 23. The CDR3 spans 20 residues. Germline CDR1 reads SGHNT; CDR2 reads YYREEE (reference sequence). The CDR3 is CASSPPGGTGLAGDGETQYF. CDR3 sequence (DNA): TGTGCCAGCAGCCCTCCCGGAGGGACGGGCCTAGCGGGAGATGGTGAGACCCAGTACTTC.

This chain links TRBV7-9 with TRBJ2-6; no clear D. The ends were cut back, 5 bases at V and 2 bases at J, with 10 bases in the middle. The germline V gene has CDR1 SEHNR and CDR2 FQNEAQ (reference sequence). The CDR3 consists of 15 residues. CDR3 amino acids: CASSDRRPGANVLTF. In DNA form, the CDR3 reads TGTGCCAGCAGCGATCGGCGCCCTGGGGCCAACGTCCTGACTTTC.